This is a list of T cell receptor beta chains from one sample in a study of technical replicates of blood from a handful of donors. Generated by immunoSEQ multiplex PCR, the TCRdb table keeps only in-frame clones and is missing some. Of about 98,000 clones in the sample, approximately 94% were seen once. Material for sequencing was T cells isolated from PBMCs. The receptors here all came from a human donor in good health. Each CDR3 is given with its conserved first and last residue. A D gene is named only where the DNA matches it firmly. Not every row has a clone size; where given, it reads once, few, many or a size class.

j_call clone_size d_call v_call cdr3_aa cdr3_nt
TRBJ2-3 - - TRBV14 CASSSPGAPGDTQYF TGTGCCAGCAGCTCTCCAGGGGCCCCGGGGGATACGCAGTATTTT
TRBJ1-2 - TRBD1 TRBV29-1 CSVETLVDRGYTF TGCAGCGTTGAAACTCTAGTGGACAGGGGCTACACCTTC
TRBJ1-2 - - TRBV18 CASSLAQGGIYGYTF TGTGCCAGCTCGCTGGCCCAAGGGGGTATATATGGCTACACCTTC
TRBJ2-5 - - TRBV10-1 CASSESNSAQGETQYF TGCGCCAGCAGTGAGTCGAATAGTGCTCAGGGGGAGACCCAGTACTTC
TRBJ2-3 - - TRBV5-6 CASSPIAGSTDTQYF TGTGCCAGCAGCCCCATCGCGGGTTCCACAGATACGCAGTATTTT
TRBJ1-2 - - TRBV28 CASSQGIGQGYTF TGTGCCAGCAGTCAGGGGATCGGGCAAGGCTACACCTTC
TRBJ1-3 - TRBD1 TRBV5-1 CASSLVPQGTGNTIYF TGCGCCAGCAGCTTGGTCCCACAGGGGACTGGAAACACCATATATTTT
TRBJ2-1 - TRBD1 TRBV6-5 CASSYSTGETEQFF TGTGCCAGCAGTTACTCTACAGGGGAGACTGAGCAGTTCTTC
TRBJ1-4 - - TRBV6-6 CATLRGANEKLFF TGTGCCACCCTGCGCGGGGCGAATGAAAAACTGTTTTTT
TRBJ2-7 - - TRBV28 CASSGAETASYEQYF TGTGCCAGCAGTGGGGCCGAGACAGCATCCTACGAGCAGTACTTC
TRBJ2-1 - - TRBV19 CASSISPRYNEQFF TGTGCCAGTAGTATCTCTCCGCGCTACAATGAGCAGTTCTTC
TRBJ1-2 - - TRBV9 CASSSRPRGGYGYTF TGTGCCAGCAGCTCACGACCGCGAGGGGGCTATGGCTACACCTTC
TRBJ1-1 - - TRBV13 CASSSLDEAFF TGTGCCAGCAGCTCGTTAGATGAAGCTTTCTTT
TRBJ2-1 - TRBD2 TRBV4-2 CASSQGLAGSDEQFF TGTGCCAGCAGCCAAGGACTAGCGGGATCCGATGAGCAGTTCTTC
TRBJ2-7 - TRBD2 TRBV11-2 CASSRTGTSFSYEQYF TGTGCCAGCAGCAGAACCGGGACTAGCTTTTCCTACGAGCAGTACTTC
TRBJ2-7 - - TRBV2 CASSRTGEAPSYEQYF TGTGCCAGCAGTAGAACAGGGGAGGCCCCCTCCTACGAGCAGTACTTC
TRBJ2-3 - - TRBV5-1 CASTPGWDTDTQYF TGCGCCAGCACCCCGGGGTGGGACACAGATACGCAGTATTTT
TRBJ2-5 - - TRBV4-1 CASSQDGGSRAETQYF TGCGCCAGCAGCCAAGATGGAGGGAGTAGGGCGGAGACCCAGTACTTC
TRBJ2-1 once - TRBV7-9 CASSPNLWQFF TGTGCCAGCAGCCCAAACTTGTGGCAGTTCTTC
TRBJ1-1 - - TRBV2 CASGGGSFTEAFF TGTGCCAGCGGGGGGGGGTCCTTCACTGAAGCTTTCTTT
TRBJ2-1 - TRBD1 TRBV5-1 CASSLAGRGMDNEQFF TGCGCCAGCAGCTTGGCCGGCAGGGGGATGGACAATGAGCAGTTCTTC
TRBJ2-7 - TRBD2 TRBV27 CASSSGLADTYEQYF TGTGCCAGCAGTTCCGGACTAGCGGATACCTACGAGCAGTACTTC
TRBJ2-7 - - TRBV27 CAGSFIDSSSYEQYF TGTGCCGGCAGTTTTATAGACAGCTCCTCTTACGAGCAGTACTTC
TRBJ2-7 - TRBD1 TRBV28 CASSRGQPYEQYF TGTGCCAGCAGCCGGGGACAGCCCTACGAGCAGTACTTC
TRBJ1-1 - - TRBV7-3 CASSSWTVSTEAFF TGTGCCAGCAGCTCATGGACAGTAAGCACTGAAGCTTTCTTT
TRBJ2-1 - TRBD1 TRBV2 CASSAVTQGVDEQFF TGTGCCAGCAGTGCCGTGACCCAGGGGGTGGATGAGCAGTTCTTC
TRBJ1-1 - - TRBV5-1 CASSAEQGSNTEAFF TGCGCCAGCAGCGCAGAACAGGGATCGAACACTGAAGCTTTCTTT
TRBJ2-3 - TRBD1 TRBV6-5 CASSLQGADTQYF TGTGCCAGCAGCCTACAGGGGGCAGATACGCAGTATTTT
TRBJ1-2 - - TRBV7-2 CASSLGGDWVRTYGYTF TGTGCCAGCAGCTTAGGGGGGGACTGGGTGAGAACTTATGGCTACACCTTC
TRBJ2-1 - TRBD1 TRBV10-3 CAIGTGKNSEQFF TGTGCCATCGGGACAGGGAAAAACAGTGAGCAGTTCTTC
TRBJ1-2 - TRBD1 TRBV6-5 CASSYGQAGGYTF TGTGCCAGCAGTTACGGACAGGCAGGTGGCTACACCTTC
TRBJ1-1 once - TRBV18 CASSLPGLNTEAFF TGTGCCAGCTCACTCCCGGGACTAAACACTGAAGCTTTCTTT
TRBJ2-1 once - TRBV6-1 CASSTRNNEQFF TGTGCCAGCAGCACAAGAAACAATGAGCAGTTCTTC
TRBJ1-2 - - TRBV6-5 CASSYSTGFYGYTF TGTGCCAGCAGTTACTCGACAGGTTTCTATGGCTACACCTTC
TRBJ1-2 - - TRBV7-9 CASSLGAVNGYTF TGTGCCAGCAGCTTAGGGGCAGTTAATGGCTACACCTTC
TRBJ2-3 - - TRBV10-1 CASSESLRTDTQYF TGCGCCAGCAGTGAGTCTTTGAGGACAGATACGCAGTATTTT
TRBJ1-5 - TRBD1 TRBV6-1 CASSELGQPVNQPQHF TGTGCCAGCAGCGAACTGGGACAGCCGGTCAATCAGCCCCAGCATTTT
TRBJ1-4 once - TRBV29-1 CSVEDFSATNEKLFF TGCAGCGTTGAAGACTTCAGCGCAACTAATGAAAAACTGTTTTTT
TRBJ2-7 - TRBD2 TRBV5-4 CASSFAGGVTDEQYF TGTGCCAGCAGCTTCGCGGGGGGAGTAACGGACGAGCAGTACTTC